This T cell receptor (beta chain) appears in the sequencing data of a study of graft-versus-host responses after intestinal transplantation. This CDR3 spans 14 amino acids. Trimming cost V 3 bases and J 5 bases, with 16 bases left between them. Germline-derived CDR1 and CDR2 are SQVTM and ANQGSEA. Sequenced by immunoSEQ multiplex PCR; TCRdb stores in-frame clones only, minus some. This sample carries tens of thousands of clones, roughly 90% of them seen once, and the ten largest clones take approximately 4.1%. Details on this clone: Its cognate antigen is unknown.

The starting material was unstimulated CD8+ T cells sorted from spleen or lymph node cells, obtained before transplant. This rearrangement joins TRBV29-1 to TRBJ1-2; perhaps TRBD1 as D (6 bases). The TCR originated in a human donor who was the organ donor for an intestinal transplant. CDR3 region: CSVDTDGTTYGYTF. Written as DNA, the CDR3 is TGCAGCGTTGATACCGACGGGACAACATATGGCTACACCTTC.